These 16 T cell receptor beta chains share one sample of origin, sequenced in a study of blood T cell repertoires in COVID-19. Measured with immunoSEQ multiplex PCR; TCRdb has only the in-frame clones, and not every one. Of around 700,000 clones listed, about 87% are singletons. The sample was peripheral blood. The receptors come from a woman younger than 35 with acute or convalescent COVID-19.

The chain recombines TRBV7-6 with TRBJ1-5; tentative D call: TRBD1 (5 bases). Trimming took 1 base from V and 1 from J, leaving 11 bases between them. This CDR3 is built from 16 residues. From germline, CDR1 is SGHVS and CDR2 FNYEAQ. CDR3 coding DNA: TGTGCCAGCAGCTTAGAGGCCAGGGCGAGCAATCAGCCCCAGCATTTT. Encoded protein: CASSLEARASNQPQHF.

The genes are TRBV5-6 and TRBJ1-6; D uncertain. V dropped 0 bases and J dropped 11 bases, with 6 bases sitting between them. The V gene's germline CDR1 is SGHDT and CDR2 YYEEEE. There are 12 residues in the CDR3. CDR3 nucleotides: TGTGCCAGCAGCTTGGGCAGGACACCCCTCCACTTT. It encodes CASSLGRTPLHF.

The chain couples TRBV7-3 to TRBJ2-1, with 9 bases fitting TRBD2. Looked up from germline, CDR1 is SGHTA and CDR2 is FQGTGA. V gave up 5 bases and J gave up 0 bases; unmatched junction bases: 5. The CDR3 contains 16 residues. The CDR3 DNA is TGTGCCAGCAGCACAAGCGGGGGGAGCTCCTACAATGAGCAGTTCTTC. This gives the protein CASSTSGGSSYNEQFF.

This chain connects TRBV6-2 or TRBV6-3 to TRBJ2-3, with 9 bases matching TRBD2. Germline assignment: CDR1 MNHEY and CDR2 SVGEGT. J gave up 4 bases and V 4 bases, and 6 bases lay outside the gene matches. The CDR3 loop spans 15 amino acids. The CDR3 region is CASSFSAGGPDTQYF. The CDR3 DNA follows: TGTGCCAGCAGTTTTTCCGCGGGGGGGCCAGATACGCAGTATTTT.

The chain employs TRBV7-9 and TRBJ2-7; 11 nucleotides match TRBD1. This CDR3 comprises 15 residues. The germline CDR1 and CDR2 sequences are SEHNR and FQNEAQ (reference sequence). V gave up 5 bases and J gave up 4 bases; unmatched junction bases: 7. CDR3 nucleotide sequence: TGTGCCAGCAGCCCTGAGGGACAGGGGGAATACGAGCAGTACTTC. It translates to CASSPEGQGEYEQYF.

CDR3 residues: CASSLVRGSGNTIYF. CDR3 DNA sequence: TGTGCCAGCAGCTTGGTAAGGGGATCTGGAAACACCATATATTTT. This sequence joins TRBV5-5 and TRBJ1-3; D is possibly TRBD1 (5 bases). V gave up 0 bases and J gave up 1 base, with 8 bases separating them. The CDR3 consists of 15 residues. In germline, CDR1 is SGHKS, CDR2 YYEKEE (reference sequence).

CDR3 bases: TGTGCCAGCAGTGAAGGGGGACAGGGGGCAATAGATACGCAGTATTTT. Its translation is CASSEGGQGAIDTQYF. V is TRBV25-1 and J is TRBJ2-3, with 12 positions matching TRBD1. Germline V lookup: CDR1 MGHDK, CDR2 SYGVNS. The junction had 5 bases not matched to a gene; V was cut back by 2 bases and J by 5 bases. This CDR3 contains 16 residues.

This clone was counted between two and nine times. The rearrangement links TRBV19 to TRBJ1-4; maybe TRBD1 (6 bases). Germline V lookup: CDR1 LNHDA, CDR2 SQIVND (reference sequence). The CDR3 is 14 amino acids. V gave up 5 bases and J gave up 8 bases, with 15 bases separating them. DNA of the CDR3: TGTGCCAGTAGTGAAAACAGGGTAGGAGAAAAACTGTTTTTT. Protein: CASSENRVGEKLFF.

J is TRBJ1-6 and V is TRBV28; perhaps TRBD1 as D (5 bases). The CDR3 is 15 residues long. V gave up 2 bases and J gave up 13 bases, with 18 bases separating them. Germline V lookup: CDR1 MDHEN, CDR2 SYDVKM. CDR3 amino acids: CASSLGLTGFSPLHF. CDR3 DNA: TGTGCCAGCAGTTTAGGACTAACAGGTTTTTCGCCCCTCCACTTT.

This rearrangement joins TRBV6-2 or TRBV6-3 to TRBJ2-3; D is possibly TRBD2 (5 bases). Trimming removed 2 bases from V and 0 bases from J, with 9 bases in between. Germline V lookup: CDR1 MNHEY, CDR2 SVGEGT. This CDR3 spans 15 amino acids. The CDR3 nucleotides read TGTGCCAGCAGTTACATCGGGGTAAGCACAGATACGCAGTATTTT. It translates to CASSYIGVSTDTQYF.

The CDR3: CASSRLPTNEKLFF. CDR3 sequence (DNA): TGCGCCAGCAGCAGACTGCCAACTAATGAAAAACTGTTTTTT. The chain carries TRBV5-1 and TRBJ1-4, with unresolved D. V gave up 4 bases and J gave up 0 bases, with 7 bases separating them. Germline values: CDR1 SGHRS, CDR2 YFSETQ. There are 14 residues in the CDR3.

V and J are TRBV4-2 and TRBJ2-1; 11 bases are a match to TRBD2. CDR1 is LGHNA and CDR2 is YNFKEQ in the germline V gene. The CDR3 has 15 amino acids. J lost 12 bases, V lost 0 bases, and 7 bases had no gene match. The CDR3 region is CASSQELAGGNWQFF. For the CDR3, the DNA is TGTGCCAGCAGCCAAGAGCTAGCGGGGGGCAACTGGCAGTTCTTC.

V and J are TRBV6-5 and TRBJ1-5; the match to TRBD1 covers 7 bases. This CDR3 has 15 residues. V lost 9 bases and J lost 0; bases outside the gene matches: 8. Germline CDR1 MNHEY, CDR2 SVGAGI. The CDR3 nucleotides read TGTGCCAGTTCGATGGACAGGCATAGCAATCAGCCCCAGCATTTT. Protein sequence: CASSMDRHSNQPQHF.

The chain is built from TRBV27 and TRBJ2-7; 8 bases match TRBD1. After removal of 5 bases from V and 3 bases from J, the junction contained 18 bases not matched to a gene. The length of the CDR3 is 18 residues. Germline CDR1 and CDR2: MNHEY and SMNVEV (reference sequence). The CDR3 loop is CASSGGTGTRGASYEQYF. The CDR3 DNA reads TGTGCCAGCAGTGGGGGGACAGGCACCAGGGGGGCTAGCTACGAGCAGTACTTC.

The chain couples TRBV19 to TRBJ1-2, with no clear D. Per the germline V gene, CDR1 is LNHDA and CDR2 is SQIVND (reference sequence). The ends were cut back, 3 bases at V and 4 bases at J, with 15 bases in the middle. The CDR3 extends over 15 amino acids. CDR3 sequence reads: CASSMRAAHPYGYTF. Here the CDR3 DNA reads TGTGCCAGTAGTATGCGAGCGGCCCACCCCTATGGCTACACCTTC.

J is TRBJ1-1 and V is TRBV5-6; D not resolved. Germline-derived CDR1 and CDR2 are SGHDT and YYEEEE. The V end lost 3 bases, the J end lost 5 bases, and 17 bases lay between the germline ends. This CDR3 comprises 15 residues. CDR3 in amino acids: CASSSETSQPTEAFF. The CDR3 DNA sequence: TGTGCCAGCAGCTCAGAGACAAGCCAGCCTACTGAAGCTTTCTTT.